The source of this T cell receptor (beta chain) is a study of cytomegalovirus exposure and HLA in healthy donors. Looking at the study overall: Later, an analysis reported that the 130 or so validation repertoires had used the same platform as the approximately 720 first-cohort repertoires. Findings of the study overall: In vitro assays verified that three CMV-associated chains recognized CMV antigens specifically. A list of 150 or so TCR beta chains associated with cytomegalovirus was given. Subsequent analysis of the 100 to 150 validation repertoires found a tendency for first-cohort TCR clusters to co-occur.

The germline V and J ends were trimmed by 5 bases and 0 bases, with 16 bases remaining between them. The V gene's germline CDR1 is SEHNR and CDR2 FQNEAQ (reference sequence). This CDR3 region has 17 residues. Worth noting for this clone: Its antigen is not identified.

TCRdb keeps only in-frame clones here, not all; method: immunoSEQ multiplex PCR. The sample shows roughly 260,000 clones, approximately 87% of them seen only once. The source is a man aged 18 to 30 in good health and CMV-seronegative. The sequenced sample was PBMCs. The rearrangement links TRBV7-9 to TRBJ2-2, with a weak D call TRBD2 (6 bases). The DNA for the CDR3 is TGTGCCAGCAGCCCATGGGTTCGGACTACGAACACCGGGGAGCTGTTTTTT. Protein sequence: CASSPWVRTTNTGELFF. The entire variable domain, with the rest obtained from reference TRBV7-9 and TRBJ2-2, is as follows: DTGVSQNPRHKITKRGQNVTFRCDPISEHNRLYWYRQTLGQGPEFLTYFQNEAQLEKSRLLSDRFSAERPKGSFSTLEIQRTEQGDSAMYLCASSPWVRTTNTGELFFGEGSRLTVL.